Detailed here is one T cell receptor (beta chain). This sample is part of a study of OX40 agonist ivuxolimab in advanced cancers. The germline CDR1 and CDR2 sequences are KGHSH and LQKENI. CDR3 size: 16 residues. The V gene end was trimmed by 4 bases and the J gene end by 7 bases; junction bases not matched to a gene: 12. The method was immunoSEQ multiplex PCR; TCRdb's version includes in-frame clones alone and lacks a portion of them. The sample carries about 89,000 clones, roughly 84% recorded once. Peripheral blood came from all dose cohorts at three timepoints. This receptor was identified in an adult with an advanced solid tumor such as melanoma, head and neck, liver or kidney cancer. Sequences were derived from CD4+ or CD8+ T cells sorted from blood, sampled in a trial of the OX40 agonist ivuxolimab. The chain has TRBV18 and TRBJ2-2; TRBD2 aligns across 7 bases. CDR3 sequence (DNA): TGTGCCAGCTCACGACTCTCTGCGGGGGTGATCGGGGAGCTGTTTTTT. Translated, it gives CASSRLSAGVIGELFF.